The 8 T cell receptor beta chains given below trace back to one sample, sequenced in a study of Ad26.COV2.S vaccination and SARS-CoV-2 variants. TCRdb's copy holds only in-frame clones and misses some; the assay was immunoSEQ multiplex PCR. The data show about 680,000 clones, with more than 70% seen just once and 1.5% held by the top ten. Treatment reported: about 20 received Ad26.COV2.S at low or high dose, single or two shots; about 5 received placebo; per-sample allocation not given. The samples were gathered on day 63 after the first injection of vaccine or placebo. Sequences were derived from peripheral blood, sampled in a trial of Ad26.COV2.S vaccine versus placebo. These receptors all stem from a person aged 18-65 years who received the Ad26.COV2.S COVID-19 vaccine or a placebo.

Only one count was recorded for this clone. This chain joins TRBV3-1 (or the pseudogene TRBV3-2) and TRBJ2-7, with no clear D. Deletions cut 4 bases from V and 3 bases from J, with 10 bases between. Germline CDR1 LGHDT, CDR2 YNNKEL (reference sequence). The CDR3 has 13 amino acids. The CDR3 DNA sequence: TGTGCCAGCAGCCCCGACATGAGCTACGAGCAGTACTTC. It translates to CASSPDMSYEQYF.

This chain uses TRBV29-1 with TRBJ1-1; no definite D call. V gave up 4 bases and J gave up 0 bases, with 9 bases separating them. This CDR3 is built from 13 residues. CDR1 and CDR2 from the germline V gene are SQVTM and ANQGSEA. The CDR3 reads CSVAGNMNTEAFF. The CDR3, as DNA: TGCAGCGTTGCTGGGAACATGAACACTGAAGCTTTCTTT. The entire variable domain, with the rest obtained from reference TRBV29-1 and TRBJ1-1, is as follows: SAVISQKPSRDICQRGTSLTIQCQVDSQVTMMFWYRQQPGQSLTLIATANQGSEATYESGFVIDKFPISRPNLTFSTLTVSNMSPEDSSIYLCSVAGNMNTEAFFGQGTRLTVV.

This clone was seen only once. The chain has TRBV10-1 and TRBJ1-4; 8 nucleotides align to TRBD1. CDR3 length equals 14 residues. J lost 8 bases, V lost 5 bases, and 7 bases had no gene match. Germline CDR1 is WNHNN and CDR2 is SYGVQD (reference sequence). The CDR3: CASSRGQVGEKLFF. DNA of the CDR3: TGCGCCAGCAGTCGGGGACAGGTTGGGGAAAAACTGTTTTTT.

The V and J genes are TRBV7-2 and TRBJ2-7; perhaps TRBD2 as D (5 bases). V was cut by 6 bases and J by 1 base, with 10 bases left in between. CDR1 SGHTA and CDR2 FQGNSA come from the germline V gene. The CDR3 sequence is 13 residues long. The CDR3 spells CASSFGVSYEQYF. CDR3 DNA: TGTGCCAGCAGTTTCGGGGTTTCCTACGAGCAGTACTTC.

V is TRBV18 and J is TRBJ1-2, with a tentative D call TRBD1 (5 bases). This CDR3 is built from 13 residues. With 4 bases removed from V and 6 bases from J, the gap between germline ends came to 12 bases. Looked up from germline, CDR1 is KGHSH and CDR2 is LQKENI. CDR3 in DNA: TGTGCCAGCTCACGAGGGGAAGAGGATGGCTACACCTTC. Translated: CASSRGEEDGYTF.

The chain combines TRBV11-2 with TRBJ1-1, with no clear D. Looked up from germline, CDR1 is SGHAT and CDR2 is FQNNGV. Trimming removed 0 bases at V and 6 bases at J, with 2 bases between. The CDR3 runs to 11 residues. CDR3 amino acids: CASSLESEAFF. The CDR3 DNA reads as TGTGCCAGCAGCTTAGAATCTGAAGCTTTCTTT.

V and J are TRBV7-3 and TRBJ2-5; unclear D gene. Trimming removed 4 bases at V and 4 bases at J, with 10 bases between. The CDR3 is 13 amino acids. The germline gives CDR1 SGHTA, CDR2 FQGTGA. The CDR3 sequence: CASSSDWGETQYF. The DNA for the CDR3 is TGTGCCAGCAGCTCAGACTGGGGAGAGACCCAGTACTTC.

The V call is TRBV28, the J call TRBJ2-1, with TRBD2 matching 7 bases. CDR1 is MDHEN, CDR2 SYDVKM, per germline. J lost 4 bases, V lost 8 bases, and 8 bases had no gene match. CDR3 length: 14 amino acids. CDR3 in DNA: TGTGCCAGCGGGGGGGAGTCATCTTACAATGAGCAGTTCTTC. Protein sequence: CASGGESSYNEQFF.